What follows describes a single T cell receptor beta chain. Its antigen remains unidentified. The data were taken from a study of identical twins. The CDR3 length is 13 residues. Germline V gene sequence: CDR1 SGHVS, CDR2 FNYEAQ. V was pared by 5 bases and J by 4 bases, with 11 bases between. A template switching step contributed a universal primer site, while unique molecular identifiers were present in the cDNA. MiXCR, applied by TCRdb to the 5' RACE reads, yields one record per CDR3 protein. The top ten hold 7% to 9.5% of the sample, which has roughly 250,000 distinct CDR3 sequences, more than 12% seen once. General study results and limits: Models underestimated how often monozygotic twins shared out-of-frame TCR alpha. Memory repertoires lacked the insertion deficit that abundant cord blood beta clonotypes showed.

This sequence was found in a woman between 18 and 29 years old in good health. Sample: memory (CD45RO+) T cells sorted from blood. The J gene is TRBJ1-1, the V gene TRBV7-6; D not resolved. CDR3 residues: CASSLVQVTEAFF. Here the CDR3 DNA reads TGTGCCAGCAGCCTAGTTCAGGTCACTGAAGCTTTCTTT.